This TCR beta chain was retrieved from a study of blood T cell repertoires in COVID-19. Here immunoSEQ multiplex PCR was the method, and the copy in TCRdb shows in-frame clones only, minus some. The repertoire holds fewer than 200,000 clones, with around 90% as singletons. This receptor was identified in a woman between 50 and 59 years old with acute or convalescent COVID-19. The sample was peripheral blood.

CDR3 sequence: CASSYDRSYEQYF. The CDR3 DNA reads as TGTGCCAGCAGTTACGACAGAAGCTACGAGCAGTACTTC. V gene TRBV6-6 combines with J gene TRBJ2-7, with D possibly being TRBD1 (5 bases). The ends were cut back, 2 bases at V and 3 bases at J, with 8 bases in the middle. Looked up from germline, CDR1 is MNHNY and CDR2 is SVGAGI (reference sequence). This CDR3 is 13 amino acids long.